What follows are 3 T cell receptor beta chains derived from one specimen sequenced in a study of T-cell reconstitution after alpha-beta-depleted transplantation in children. Preparation of the TCRbeta library was carried out with unique molecular identifiers. TCRdb processed the PCR reads anew with MiXCR; each CDR3 protein has one entry. This table holds 100,000 or so distinct CDR3 sequences, less than 6% found once. Source: PBMCs, mostly from graft donor cells, taken 60 days after TCRalphabeta/CD19-depleted stem cell transplant. These receptor sequences come from a female patient between 2 and 10 years old who had a stem cell transplant for Fanconi anemia, so the T cells may come from the graft donor.

This clonotype was counted ten times or more. The chain is built from TRBV5-1 and TRBJ2-1; 7 bases agree with TRBD1. V was pared by 1 base and J by 2 bases, with 6 bases of the junction left unmatched. The CDR3 is 16 residues long. Germline CDR1 and CDR2: SGHRS and YFSETQ. The CDR3 DNA sequence: TGCGCCAGCAGCTTGAAGAGGGGGCGGCCCTACAATGAGCAGTTCTTC. Translating it yields CASSLKRGRPYNEQFF.

This clonotype has at least ten counts. The J gene is TRBJ2-7, the V gene TRBV6-1, with 14 positions matching TRBD2. CDR1 is MNHNS and CDR2 is SASEGT in the germline V gene. V lost 6 bases, J lost 1 base, and 5 bases stayed unmatched. This CDR3 is 16 amino acids long. The CDR3 nucleotides are TGTGCCAGCAGCCGACTAGCGGGGGGGCGGTCCTACGAGCAGTACTTC. It specifies CASSRLAGGRSYEQYF.

This clonotype was detected many times. V and J are TRBV27 and TRBJ2-2; 13 nucleotides match TRBD2. Germline CDR1 MNHEY, CDR2 SMNVEV (reference sequence). The CDR3 runs to 19 residues. J lost 7 bases, V lost 0 bases, and 11 bases had no gene match. CDR3 sequence reads: CASSLSAILAGGPGGELFF. CDR3 sequence (DNA): TGTGCCAGCAGTTTATCGGCCATACTAGCGGGAGGGCCTGGCGGGGAGCTGTTTTTT.